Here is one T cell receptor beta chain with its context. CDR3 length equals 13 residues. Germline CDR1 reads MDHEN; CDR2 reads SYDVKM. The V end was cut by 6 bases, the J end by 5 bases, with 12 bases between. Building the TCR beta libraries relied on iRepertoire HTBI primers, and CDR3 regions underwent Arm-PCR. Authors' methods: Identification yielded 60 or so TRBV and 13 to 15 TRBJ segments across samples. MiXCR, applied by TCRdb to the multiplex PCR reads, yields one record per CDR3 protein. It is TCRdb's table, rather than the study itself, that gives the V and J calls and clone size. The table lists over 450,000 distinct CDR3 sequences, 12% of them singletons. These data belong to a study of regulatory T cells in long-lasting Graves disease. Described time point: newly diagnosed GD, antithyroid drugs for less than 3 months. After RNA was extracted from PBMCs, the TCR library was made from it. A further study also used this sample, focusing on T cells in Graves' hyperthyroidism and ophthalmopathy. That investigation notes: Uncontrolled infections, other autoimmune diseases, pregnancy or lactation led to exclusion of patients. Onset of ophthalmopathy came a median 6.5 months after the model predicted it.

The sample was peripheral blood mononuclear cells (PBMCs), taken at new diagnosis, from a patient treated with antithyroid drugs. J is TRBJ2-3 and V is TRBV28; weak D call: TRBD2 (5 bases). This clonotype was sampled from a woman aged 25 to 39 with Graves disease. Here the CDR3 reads CASRSPRGDTQYF. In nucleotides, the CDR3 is TGTGCCAGCAGGTCGCCCCGGGGAGATACGCAGTATTTT.